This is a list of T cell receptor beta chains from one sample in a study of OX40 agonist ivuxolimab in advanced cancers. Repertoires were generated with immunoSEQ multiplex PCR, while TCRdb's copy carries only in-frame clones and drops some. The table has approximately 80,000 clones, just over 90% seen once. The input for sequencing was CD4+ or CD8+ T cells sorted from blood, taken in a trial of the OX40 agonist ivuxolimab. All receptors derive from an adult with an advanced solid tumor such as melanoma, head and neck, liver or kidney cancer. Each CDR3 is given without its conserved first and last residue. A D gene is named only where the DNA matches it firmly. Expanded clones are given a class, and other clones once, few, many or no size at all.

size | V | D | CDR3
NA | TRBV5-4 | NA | ASSPGSAGDTQY
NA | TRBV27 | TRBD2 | ASRLPPSSGRGGEQF
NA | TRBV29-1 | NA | SVETYHEAF
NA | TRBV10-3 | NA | AISESQPRNEQY
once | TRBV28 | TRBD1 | ASSVPGTGAGTEAF
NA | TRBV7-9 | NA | ASSLGSGLRASPLH
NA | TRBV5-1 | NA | ASSLGDLTTNEKLF
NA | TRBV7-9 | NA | ASSLGGLGETQY
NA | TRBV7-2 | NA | ASSLGSGLAYGYT
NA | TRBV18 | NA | ASSPPGHRPGYT
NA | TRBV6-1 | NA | ASSPLGRVEEKLF
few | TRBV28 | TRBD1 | ASSLDRGYIQY
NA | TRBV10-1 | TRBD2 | ASSEFTGTKAGELF
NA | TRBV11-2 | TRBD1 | ASSLGGTGTGINQPQH
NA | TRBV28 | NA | ASSATDYGYT
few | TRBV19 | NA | ATAPVGVSYGYT
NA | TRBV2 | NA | ASSDLRKDEKLF
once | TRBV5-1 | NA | ASSLGQPNTEAF
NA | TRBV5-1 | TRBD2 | ASSLGVTSDLYEQY
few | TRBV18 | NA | ASSTTVNTEAF
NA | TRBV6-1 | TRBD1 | AILRRDRRTDTQY
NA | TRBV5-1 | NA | ASSLGHTDTQY
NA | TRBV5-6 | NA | ASSFGNEQY
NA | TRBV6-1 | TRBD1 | ASGDRGLTEAF
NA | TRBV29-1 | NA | SVVQQLNTEAF
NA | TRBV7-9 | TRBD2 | ASSFGLAGYEQY
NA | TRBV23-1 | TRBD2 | ARELAGNTGELF
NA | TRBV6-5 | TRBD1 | ASSPGQAHNSPLH
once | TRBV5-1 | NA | ASSSTYEQY
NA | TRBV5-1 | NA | ASTTPRMAEETQY
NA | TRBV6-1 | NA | ASSEAGNGYT
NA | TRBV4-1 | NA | ASSQGRLSQAYEQY
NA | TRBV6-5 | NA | ASSNWDSDTEAF
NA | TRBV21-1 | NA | ASSKTGTGTDTQY
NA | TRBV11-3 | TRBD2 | ASSAQTSGRLNEQF
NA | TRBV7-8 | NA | ASSLEGQRRFLSYGYT